This T cell receptor beta chain was found in a study of cytomegalovirus exposure and HLA in healthy donors. Study observations and caveats: TCR beta chains numbering under 200 were designated cytomegalovirus-associated.

Method: immunoSEQ multiplex PCR; TCRdb's copy keeps in-frame clones and lacks some. The sample has about 240,000 clones, around nine tenths seen once. Concerning this clone itself: What it binds is unknown.

Donors were drawn from the approximately 120-subject validation cohort, separate from the roughly 700-subject first cohort. This CDR3 is 17 amino acids long. J was trimmed by 3 bases and V by 2 bases; bases with no gene match: 10. The germline gives CDR1 LGHNA, CDR2 YNFKEQ. The chain recombines TRBV4-2 with TRBJ2-7; TRBD2 agrees at 10 bases. The clonotype originates from a man aged 18 to 30 in good health and CMV-seronegative. The sequencing sample was made of PBMCs. CDR3 nucleotides: TGTGCCAGCAGCCAACCCACTAGCGGGACGGTCTTCTACGAGCAGTACTTC. Translation gives CASSQPTSGTVFYEQYF.